One sample yielded the 25 T cell receptor beta chains listed below, sequenced in a study of blood T cells in healthy people across ages (dated by TCRdb to the mid-2010s). Library preparation employed 5' RACE. Sequencing relied on an Illumina HiSeq 2500. A second PCR of 7 to 11 cycles was performed with a sample-barcoded 5' primer and a J-beta primer mix. The public reads were run again by TCRdb, first through fastp at Q25 and then through MiXCR, and only productive beta chains were kept. Duplicate CDR3 protein sequences are folded into a single record with the most common DNA and genes. Within this sample are 380,000 or so distinct CDR3 sequences, with approximately 47% of them counted one time only. Clones ranked in the top ten supply about 54% of the sample. Sequencing was performed on blood. The receptors were gathered from a man between 60 and 70 years old in good health.

This chain joins TRBV29-1 and TRBJ2-1; perhaps TRBD1 as D (5 bases). Germline CDR1 and CDR2: SQVTM and ANQGSEA. The CDR3 consists of 12 residues. Trimming left V 8 bases short and J 4 bases short, with 12 bases between. The chain's CDR3 is CSTRQPYNEQFF. CDR3 nucleotides: TGCAGCACGCGACAGCCGTACAATGAGCAGTTCTTC.

A few counts support this clonotype. The rearrangement uses TRBV5-1 and TRBJ2-7; D is unclear. V gave up 2 bases and J gave up 2 bases, with 11 bases separating them. The CDR3 is 14 residues long. From germline, CDR1 is SGHRS and CDR2 YFSETQ. The CDR3 spells CASSLGSVTYEQYF. CDR3 sequence (DNA): TGCGCCAGCAGCTTAGGCAGCGTTACCTACGAGCAGTACTTC.

The chain combines TRBV19 with TRBJ2-5; D may be TRBD1 (5 bases). V was clipped by 4 bases and J by 5 bases, with 11 bases between them. Germline V lookup: CDR1 LNHDA, CDR2 SQIVND (reference sequence). This CDR3 spans 13 amino acids. The CDR3 protein is CASSTGNSETQYF. The CDR3 coding sequence is TGTGCCAGTAGTACAGGGAATTCGGAGACCCAGTACTTC. Full variable domain (missing parts from reference TRBV19 and TRBJ2-5): DGGITQSPKYLFRKEGQNVTLSCEQNLNHDAMYWYRQDPGQGLRLIYYSQIVNDFQKGDIAEGYSVSREKKESFPLTVTSAQKNPTAFYLCASSTGNSETQYFGPGTRLLVL.

This clonotype was seen a handful of times. The chain recombines TRBV3-1 with TRBJ2-3; 9 bases agree with TRBD2. Germline assignment: CDR1 LGHDT and CDR2 YNNKEL (reference sequence). V dropped 4 bases and J dropped 2; count of bases not matched to a gene: 7. The CDR3 is made up of 16 amino acids. CDR3 residues: CASSLEAGGPTDTQYF. CDR3 nucleotide sequence: TGTGCCAGCAGCCTTGAAGCGGGGGGACCCACAGATACGCAGTATTTT.

This clonotype was found a few times. This chain uses TRBV6-2 or TRBV6-3 with TRBJ2-1; D is possibly TRBD2 (7 bases). V dropped 2 bases and J dropped 12 bases, with 20 bases sitting between them. The CDR3 has 15 amino acids. Germline CDR1 MNHEY, CDR2 SVGEGT. The DNA of the CDR3 is TGTGCCAGCAGTTACAAGGGAGTAGCGGGCAGGGGGCAGTTCTTC. Protein: CASSYKGVAGRGQFF.

The V and J genes are TRBV20-1 and TRBJ1-2, with a possible D match to TRBD1 (5 bases). Germline-derived CDR1 and CDR2 are DFQATT and SNEGSKA (reference sequence). The ends were cut back, 3 bases at V and 5 bases at J, with 16 bases in the middle. The length of the CDR3 is 14 residues. The CDR3: CSASVQGPDYGYTF. The CDR3 region has the DNA TGCAGTGCTAGTGTGCAGGGCCCCGATTATGGCTACACCTTC.

V is TRBV7-9 and J is TRBJ1-4; a weak D match, TRBD1 (6 bases). This CDR3 region has 14 residues. The germline V gene encodes CDR1 SEHNR and CDR2 FQNEAQ (reference sequence). V lost 3 bases to trimming and J lost 3 bases, with 8 bases between them. CDR3 in DNA: TGTGCCAGCAGCTTGAGGACAGCTAATGAAAAACTGTTTTTT. Encoded protein: CASSLRTANEKLFF.

This chain uses TRBV6-6 with TRBJ1-4; possibly TRBD1 for D (5 bases). In germline, CDR1 is MNHNY, CDR2 SVGAGI (reference sequence). Trimming took 4 bases from V and 3 from J, leaving 12 bases between them. The CDR3 sequence is 15 residues long. The CDR3 is CASSSPGAPNEKLFF. For the CDR3, the DNA is TGTGCCAGCAGTTCCCCCGGGGCTCCTAATGAAAAACTGTTTTTT.

This clonotype has more than one count but fewer than ten. The chain joins TRBV29-1 to TRBJ2-1, with D possibly being TRBD2 (6 bases). With 4 bases removed from V and 7 bases from J, the gap between germline ends came to 17 bases. Looked up from germline, CDR1 is SQVTM and CDR2 is ANQGSEA. The CDR3 consists of 14 residues. The DNA for the CDR3 is TGCAGCGTTGCGAGGAGGGGCCGCGAGAATGAGCAGTTCTTC. Amino acids: CSVARRGRENEQFF.

V is TRBV3-1 and J is TRBJ2-5; 10 bases map to TRBD2. The V and J ends lost 3 bases and 5 bases, in that order; junction bases with no gene match: 3. This CDR3 region has 14 residues. Germline CDR1 and CDR2: LGHDT and YNNKEL (reference sequence). The CDR3 here is CASSHLAGVETQYF. CDR3 nucleotide sequence: TGTGCCAGCAGCCACCTAGCGGGAGTTGAGACCCAGTACTTC.

The V gene is TRBV6-2 or TRBV6-3, the J gene TRBJ2-1; 8 bases agree with TRBD1. Trimming cost V 1 base and J 9 bases; bases outside gene matches: 11. The CDR3 totals 16 residues. Germline lookup yields CDR1 MNHEY and CDR2 SVGEGT. In DNA, the CDR3 is TGTGCCAGCAGTTACTTCGTTCACAGGGGGGAATCTGAGCAGTTCTTC. It encodes CASSYFVHRGESEQFF.

The chain joins TRBV20-1 to TRBJ2-4; 7 bases line up with TRBD2. The J call may not be correct, given that the DNA end is closer to TRBJ2-5. Per germline, CDR1 DFQATT and CDR2 SNEGSKA (reference sequence). The CDR3 spans 14 residues. CDR3 DNA sequence: TGCAGTGCTAGATCCAGCGGGGACCAAGAGACCCAGTACTTC. Its protein is CSARSSGDQETQYF.

Of note for this clonotype: A read error may produce the germline difference seen at one junction end. The chain recombines TRBV2 with TRBJ2-7; 7 nucleotides agree with TRBD1. CDR1 and CDR2 from the germline V gene are SNHLY and FYNNEI. The CDR3 spans 14 residues. This CDR3 is CASSEVRTGGEQYF. The CDR3 coding sequence is TGTGCCAGCAGCGAAGTGAGGACAGGCGGCGAGCAGTACTTC.

This CDR3 is CASRPGTFSYEQYF. CDR3 DNA sequence: TGTGCCAGCAGGCCTGGGACATTCTCCTACGAGCAGTACTTC. V usage is TRBV6-1 and J usage is TRBJ2-7, with a possible D match to TRBD1 (6 bases). V lost 6 bases to trimming and J lost 0 bases, with 12 bases between them. The CDR3 is 14 residues long. Per germline, CDR1 MNHNS and CDR2 SASEGT.

J is TRBJ2-4 and V is TRBV20-1, with D possibly matching TRBD1 (5 bases). The CDR3 is made up of 15 amino acids. Trimming left V 8 bases short and J 0 bases short, with 17 bases between. Germline V gene lookup returns CDR1 DFQATT and CDR2 SNEGSKA (reference sequence). The CDR3 is CSRDSFPKAKNIQYF. The CDR3 coding sequence is TGCAGTAGAGACAGCTTCCCCAAAGCCAAAAACATTCAGTACTTC.

This clonotype turned up a few times. The chain employs TRBV28 and TRBJ1-2; 9 bases fit TRBD1. Germline CDR1 MDHEN, CDR2 SYDVKM. The CDR3 covers 14 residues. The trim removed 6 bases at V and 7 bases at J, leaving 9 bases unmatched. The chain's CDR3 is CASRTLRDRVGYTF. The DNA for the CDR3 is TGTGCCAGCAGGACCTTACGGGACAGGGTTGGCTACACCTTC.

The DNA for the CDR3 is TGTGCCAGCAGCCCATTGGGAGGGTCTCGGAACGAGCAGTACTTC. Translation gives CASSPLGGSRNEQYF. The chain links TRBV11-2 to TRBJ2-7, with 7 nucleotides matching TRBD2. The J segment lost 5 bases and the V segment lost 5 bases, leaving 12 bases of the junction unmatched. Germline assignment: CDR1 SGHAT and CDR2 FQNNGV. This CDR3 contains 15 residues.

The chain is built from TRBV12-5 and TRBJ2-5; D might be TRBD2 (6 bases). Germline CDR1 and CDR2: LGHNT and FRNRAP. There are 17 residues in the CDR3. Deletions cut 1 base from V and 2 bases from J, with 17 bases between. DNA of the CDR3: TGTGCTAGTGGTTTGGGTAATACAAGGAGGGGACAAGAGACCCAGTACTTC. Translated: CASGLGNTRRGQETQYF.

This clonotype was detected only once. The genes are TRBV10-3 and TRBJ2-7, with 10 nucleotides matching TRBD1. With the DNA end fitting TRBJ2-5 better, the J assignment may be wrong. CDR1 and CDR2 from the germline V gene are ENHRY and SYGVKD. The CDR3 spans 13 residues. The CDR3 nucleotides read TGTGCCATCAGCCCGGGACAGGGGAAGACCCAGTACTTC. Its protein product is CAISPGQGKTQYF.

This clonotype was seen only a few times. J is TRBJ2-5 and V is TRBV6-1, with 7 bases that match TRBD1. CDR1 and CDR2 (germline): MNHNS, SASEGT. The CDR3 length is 13 residues. The V and J ends lost 4 bases and 4 bases, in that order; junction bases with no gene match: 3. CDR3: CASSAGQRETQYF. The DNA of the CDR3 is TGTGCCAGCAGTGCGGGACAGAGAGAGACCCAGTACTTC.

The rearrangement uses TRBV25-1 and TRBJ2-1; D perhaps matches TRBD2 (6 bases). Trimming stripped 2 bases from V and 1 base from J, with 9 bases between. The CDR3 has 15 residues. Germline loops: CDR1 MGHDK, CDR2 SYGVNS. The CDR3 loop is CASSEHGRSYNEQFF. The CDR3 DNA reads TGTGCCAGCAGTGAACACGGGAGATCCTACAATGAGCAGTTCTTC.

This chain connects TRBV5-1 to TRBJ2-5; tentatively, D is TRBD1 (6 bases). Germline assignment: CDR1 SGHRS and CDR2 YFSETQ. CDR3 length: 15 residues. Trimming pared 0 bases from V and 4 bases from J, leaving 13 bases between. The CDR3 coding sequence is TGCGCCAGCAGCTTGGCCGCAGGGGCGGGAGAGACCCAGTACTTC. Translating it yields CASSLAAGAGETQYF.

CDR3 in DNA: TGTGCCTGGAGTCGAGACGTTTTAGATGATACGCAGTATTTT. Amino acids: CAWSRDVLDDTQYF. This chain links TRBV30 with TRBJ2-3; D gene unclear. The CDR3 has 14 amino acids. The V gene lost 2 bases and the J gene lost 6 bases, with 15 bases spanning the gap. CDR1 is GTSNPN, CDR2 SVGIG, per germline (reference sequence). Filled out from reference TRBV30 and TRBJ2-3, the complete variable domain reads SQTIHQWPATLVQPVGSPLSLECTVEGTSNPNLYWYRQAAGRGLQLLFYSVGIGQISSEVPQNLSASRPQDRQFILSSKKLLLSDSGFYLCAWSRDVLDDTQYFGPGTRLTVL.

This chain joins TRBV5-1 and TRBJ2-3, with TRBD1 identical over 7 bases. The CDR3 extends over 16 amino acids. Germline V CDR1 and CDR2: SGHRS, YFSETQ. V lost 0 bases to trimming and J lost 4 bases; unmatched junction nucleotides: 8. The CDR3 region has the DNA TGCGCCAGCAGCTTGGTTCCGGGACAGAGGGCAGATACGCAGTATTTT. It codes for CASSLVPGQRADTQYF.

The gene calls are TRBV12-3 or TRBV12-4 and TRBJ2-3; 10 bases line up with TRBD2. Losses at the gene ends were 4 bases for V and 9 bases for J; bases not matched to a gene: 10. The CDR3 is 15 amino acids. The CDR3 bases are TGTGCCAGCAGTTCCGCCAGCGGGGGGGCTCCGACGCAGTATTTT. The encoded protein is CASSSASGGAPTQYF.